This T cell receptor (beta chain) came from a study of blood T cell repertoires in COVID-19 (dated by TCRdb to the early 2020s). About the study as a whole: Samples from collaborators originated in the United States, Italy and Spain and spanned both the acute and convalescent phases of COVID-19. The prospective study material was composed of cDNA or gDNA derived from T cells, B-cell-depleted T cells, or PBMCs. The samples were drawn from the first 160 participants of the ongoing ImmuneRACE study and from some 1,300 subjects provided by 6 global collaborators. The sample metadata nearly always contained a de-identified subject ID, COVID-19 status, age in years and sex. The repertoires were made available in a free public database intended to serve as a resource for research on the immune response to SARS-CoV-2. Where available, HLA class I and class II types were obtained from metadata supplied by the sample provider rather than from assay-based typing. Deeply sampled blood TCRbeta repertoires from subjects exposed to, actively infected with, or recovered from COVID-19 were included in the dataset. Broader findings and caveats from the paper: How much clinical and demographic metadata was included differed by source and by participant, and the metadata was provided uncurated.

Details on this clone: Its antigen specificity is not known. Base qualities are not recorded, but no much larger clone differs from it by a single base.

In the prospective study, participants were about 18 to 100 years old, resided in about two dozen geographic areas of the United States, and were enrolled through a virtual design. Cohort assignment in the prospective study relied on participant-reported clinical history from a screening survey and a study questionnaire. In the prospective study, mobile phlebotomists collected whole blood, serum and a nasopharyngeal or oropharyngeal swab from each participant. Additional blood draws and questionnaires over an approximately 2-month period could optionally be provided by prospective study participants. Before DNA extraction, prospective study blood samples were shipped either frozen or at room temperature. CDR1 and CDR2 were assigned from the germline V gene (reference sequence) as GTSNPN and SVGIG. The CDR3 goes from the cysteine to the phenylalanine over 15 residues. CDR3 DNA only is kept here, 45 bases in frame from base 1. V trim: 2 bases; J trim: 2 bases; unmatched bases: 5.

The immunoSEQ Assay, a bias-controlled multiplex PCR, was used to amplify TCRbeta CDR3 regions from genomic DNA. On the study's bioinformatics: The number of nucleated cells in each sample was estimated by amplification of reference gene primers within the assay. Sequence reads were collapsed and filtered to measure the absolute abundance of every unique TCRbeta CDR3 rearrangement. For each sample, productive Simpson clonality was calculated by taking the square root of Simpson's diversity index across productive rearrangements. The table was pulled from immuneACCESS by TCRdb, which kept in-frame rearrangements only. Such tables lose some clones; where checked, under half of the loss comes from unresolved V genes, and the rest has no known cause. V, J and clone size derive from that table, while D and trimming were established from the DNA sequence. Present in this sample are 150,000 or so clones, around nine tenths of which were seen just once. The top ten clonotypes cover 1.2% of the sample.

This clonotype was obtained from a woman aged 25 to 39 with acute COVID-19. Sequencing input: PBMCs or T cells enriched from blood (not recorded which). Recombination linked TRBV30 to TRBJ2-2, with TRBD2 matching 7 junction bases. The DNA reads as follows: TGTGCCTGGAGTTCCCTAGCGGCTAACACCGGGGAGCTGTTTTTT. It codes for CAWSSLAANTGELFF.